What follows are 32 T cell receptor beta chains derived from one specimen sequenced in a study of blood T cell repertoires in COVID-19. TCRdb's copy holds only in-frame clones and misses some; the assay was immunoSEQ multiplex PCR. The repertoire holds about 91,000 clones, with approximately 77% as singletons. The specimen was peripheral blood. The receptors were sampled from a woman older than 75 with acute or convalescent COVID-19.

The chain is built from TRBV7-2 and TRBJ2-5; TRBD1 is a possible D gene (5 bases). CDR1 is SGHTA and CDR2 is FQGNSA in the germline V gene. The V end lost 3 bases, the J end lost 5 bases, and 10 bases lay between the germline ends. The CDR3 length is 13 residues. Written as DNA, the CDR3 is TGTGCCAGCAGCTTGACAGTTAGGGAGACCCAGTACTTC. This translates into CASSLTVRETQYF.

The sample holds one count of this clone. The chain has TRBV5-4 and TRBJ2-7, with TRBD2 matching 9 bases. CDR1 is SGHNT, CDR2 YYREEE, per germline (reference sequence). This CDR3 spans 13 amino acids. V was pared by 4 bases and J by 2 bases, with 1 base of the junction left unmatched. In DNA, the CDR3 is TGTGCCAGCAGCCAGCGGGGGGCCTACGAGCAGTACTTC. Translated, it gives CASSQRGAYEQYF.

The V gene is TRBV19, the J gene TRBJ1-1, with D unclear. The CDR3 is made up of 15 amino acids. Trimming shortened V by 3 bases and J by 5 bases, and 16 bases separated the two germline ends. The germline CDR1 and CDR2 sequences are LNHDA and SQIVND (reference sequence). CDR3 amino acids: CASSMLGTGGTEAFF. In DNA, the CDR3 is TGTGCCAGTAGTATGCTGGGAACGGGAGGGACTGAAGCTTTCTTT.

This clone was seen a handful of times. This chain joins TRBV7-9 and TRBJ1-5; D is perhaps TRBD1 (5 bases). Germline V gives CDR1 SEHNR, CDR2 FQNEAQ (reference sequence). V lost 4 bases and J lost 1, with 11 bases in between. The CDR3 consists of 15 residues. The CDR3, as DNA: TGTGCCAGCAGCTCTGGGGCAGGAAGCAATCAGCCCCAGCATTTT. This gives the protein CASSSGAGSNQPQHF.

The chain uses TRBV18 and TRBJ1-2, with TRBD1 matching over 10 bases. This CDR3 region has 14 residues. Losses at the gene ends were 3 bases for V and 8 bases for J; bases not matched to a gene: 6. Germline CDR1 KGHSH, CDR2 LQKENI. The CDR3 spells CASSPVDRGQGYTF. CDR3 DNA: TGTGCCAGCTCACCGGTAGACAGGGGGCAAGGCTACACCTTC.

The rearrangement joins TRBV7-9 to TRBJ2-5; 10 bases are shared with TRBD1. Germline CDR1 is SEHNR and CDR2 is FQNEAQ (reference sequence). The V segment lost 6 bases and the J segment 2 bases; nucleotides outside the gene matches: 3. The CDR3 loop spans 14 amino acids. The CDR3 is CASSRQGAQETQYF. In DNA, the CDR3 is TGTGCCAGCAGTCGACAGGGGGCACAAGAGACCCAGTACTTC.

This chain connects TRBV11-2 to TRBJ1-2, with 10 bases fitting TRBD1. Germline CDR1 and CDR2: SGHAT and FQNNGV. The CDR3 contains 14 residues. Trimming at V came to 0 bases and at J to 8 bases, leaving 3 bases not matched to a gene. The DNA of the CDR3 is TGTGCCAGCAGCTTAGACCGGGACAGGGGAGGCTACACCTTC. This gives the protein CASSLDRDRGGYTF.

V usage is TRBV20-1 and J usage is TRBJ2-1, with D hard to call. Looked up from germline, CDR1 is DFQATT and CDR2 is SNEGSKA (reference sequence). Trimming pared 3 bases from V and 5 bases from J, leaving 8 bases between. The CDR3 totals 12 residues. CDR3 amino acids: CSASLADNEQFF. CDR3 nucleotide sequence: TGCAGTGCTAGTTTGGCCGACAATGAGCAGTTCTTC.

The chain joins TRBV5-4 to TRBJ1-2, with D hard to call. Trimming cost V 0 bases and J 5 bases, with 11 bases left between them. This CDR3 has 14 amino acids. The germline gives CDR1 SGHNT, CDR2 YYREEE (reference sequence). The CDR3 reads CASSLENRGYGYTF. CDR3 coding DNA: TGTGCCAGCAGCTTGGAGAATCGAGGGTATGGCTACACCTTC.

The chain recombines TRBV19 with TRBJ1-5; no firm D call. The CDR3 totals 14 residues. The germline gives CDR1 LNHDA, CDR2 SQIVND (reference sequence). Between the trimmed V and J ends, which lost 3 bases and 0 bases, there was a span of 6 bases. The CDR3 loop reads CASSILDSNQPQHF. CDR3 DNA: TGTGCCAGTAGTATCTTAGATAGCAATCAGCCCCAGCATTTT.

This clone appeared a single time. The J gene is TRBJ1-3, the V gene TRBV6-5, with 8 bases fitting TRBD1. Germline V CDR1 and CDR2: MNHEY, SVGAGI. This CDR3 region has 15 residues. Trimming took 6 bases from V and 7 from J; bases not matched to a gene: 11. The CDR3, as DNA: TGTGCCAGCAGAGCATTGCAGGGGGCAGGGAACACCATATATTTT. It specifies CASRALQGAGNTIYF.

The CDR3 DNA sequence: TGTGCCGCTGATTCCATAGGGCAGGGAAGCACTGAAGCTTTCTTT. Translation gives CAADSIGQGSTEAFF. The chain uses TRBV28 and TRBJ1-1; weak D call: TRBD1 (5 bases). CDR3 length: 15 residues. Trimming stripped 11 bases from V and 4 bases from J, with 23 bases between. Germline CDR1 reads MDHEN; CDR2 reads SYDVKM.

The chain combines TRBV9 with TRBJ2-7; D is unclear. Germline CDR1 is SGDLS and CDR2 is YYNGEE. The CDR3 consists of 15 residues. V lost 1 base and J 4 bases, leaving 15 bases between the germline ends. The CDR3 loop is CASSVNLGPEYEQYF. CDR3 DNA: TGTGCCAGCAGCGTAAACTTGGGCCCTGAATACGAGCAGTACTTC.

The chain couples TRBV13 to TRBJ1-2; D might be TRBD1 (5 bases). The CDR3 length is 14 residues. V was pared by 4 bases and J by 6 bases, with 15 bases between. Looked up from germline, CDR1 is PRHDT and CDR2 is FYEKMQ (reference sequence). The CDR3 here is CASSSGLPRDGYTF. DNA of the CDR3: TGTGCCAGCAGCTCGGGACTACCCAGGGATGGCTACACCTTC.

This chain links TRBV7-9 with TRBJ2-7; 13 nucleotides align to TRBD2. Trimming cost V 4 bases and J 3 bases; bases outside gene matches: 3. The CDR3 is 15 residues long. Looked up from germline, CDR1 is SEHNR and CDR2 is FQNEAQ (reference sequence). The DNA of the CDR3 is TGTGCCAGCAGCTCCAGGACTAGCGGGGGCTACGAGCAGTACTTC. Translating gives CASSSRTSGGYEQYF.

This chain connects TRBV3-1 (or the pseudogene TRBV3-2) to TRBJ1-3; D is uncertain. The CDR3 is 16 amino acids. Looked up from germline, CDR1 is LGHDT and CDR2 is YNNKEL (reference sequence). V lost 4 bases and J lost 0, with 13 bases in between. CDR3 loop: CASSPNGLSSGNTIYF. The CDR3 DNA reads TGTGCCAGCAGCCCAAACGGGTTAAGCTCTGGAAACACCATATATTTT.

V usage is TRBV7-2 and J usage is TRBJ2-1; 12 positions match TRBD2. CDR1 and CDR2 (germline): SGHTA, FQGNSA. The CDR3 has 16 amino acids. The J segment lost 10 bases and the V segment lost 3 bases, leaving 10 bases of the junction unmatched. This CDR3 reads CASSFLAGGTLGEQFF. The CDR3 DNA sequence: TGTGCCAGCAGCTTTCTAGCGGGGGGGACTCTGGGAGAGCAGTTCTTC.

This chain joins TRBV29-1 and TRBJ1-1, with 7 bases lining up with TRBD1. The CDR3 covers 14 residues. After removal of 4 bases from V and 1 base from J, the junction contained 6 bases not matched to a gene. Germline V gives CDR1 SQVTM, CDR2 ANQGSEA. The chain's CDR3 is CSVGRGQTNTEAFF. DNA of the CDR3: TGCAGCGTTGGAAGGGGACAGACGAACACTGAAGCTTTCTTT. Together with reference TRBV29-1 and TRBJ1-1, the CDR3 gives the full variable domain: SAVISQKPSRDICQRGTSLTIQCQVDSQVTMMFWYRQQPGQSLTLIATANQGSEATYESGFVIDKFPISRPNLTFSTLTVSNMSPEDSSIYLCSVGRGQTNTEAFFGQGTRLTVV.

This clone occurred once. The CDR3 here is CASRPGRGQGLQETQYF. The CDR3 DNA reads as TGTGCCAGCAGGCCGGGCCGGGGACAGGGCCTACAAGAGACCCAGTACTTC. The chain joins TRBV5-4 to TRBJ2-5; 9 bases line up with TRBD1. Germline trimming cut 5 bases from V and 2 bases from J; bases unmatched to any gene: 13. The germline CDR1 and CDR2 sequences are SGHNT and YYREEE (reference sequence). The CDR3 spans 17 residues.

The chain links TRBV11-2 to TRBJ2-7; the match to TRBD2 covers 12 bases. Trimming cost V 1 base and J 3 bases; bases outside gene matches: 4. Germline values: CDR1 SGHAT, CDR2 FQNNGV. This CDR3 spans 16 amino acids. CDR3 coding DNA: TGTGCCAGCAGCTTAGCAGGGACTAGCGGGTACTACGAGCAGTACTTC. Encoded protein: CASSLAGTSGYYEQYF.

This clone was recorded a few times. The CDR3 is CASSQDPSRGEYGYTF. CDR3 in DNA: TGCGCCAGCAGCCAAGATCCAAGCAGGGGGGAGTATGGCTACACCTTC. The rearrangement links TRBV4-1 to TRBJ1-2, with 7 bases identical to TRBD1. Germline V lookup: CDR1 MGHRA, CDR2 YSYEKL. V gave up 0 bases and J gave up 5 bases; unmatched junction bases: 9. There are 16 residues in the CDR3.

Only one count was recorded for this clone. The rearrangement links TRBV7-2 to TRBJ1-1, with 8 bases lining up with TRBD1. Germline V gene lookup returns CDR1 SGHTA and CDR2 FQGNSA. The CDR3 totals 13 residues. Germline trimming cut 1 base from V and 5 bases from J; bases unmatched to any gene: 0. CDR3 region: CASSLGTGTEAFF. CDR3 in DNA: TGTGCCAGCAGCTTAGGGACAGGGACTGAAGCTTTCTTT.

The V call is TRBV3-1 (or the pseudogene TRBV3-2), the J call TRBJ1-5; D call uncertain. Trimming left V 1 base short and J 6 bases short, with 10 bases between. The CDR3 has 14 amino acids. Germline assignment: CDR1 LGHDT and CDR2 YNNKEL (reference sequence). CDR3 DNA: TGTGCCAGCAGCCAAGGCGGGGTGAGTCAGCCCCAGCATTTT. It translates to CASSQGGVSQPQHF.

This sequence joins TRBV7-9 and TRBJ1-4, with D maybe TRBD1 (6 bases). Germline CDR1 and CDR2: SEHNR and FQNEAQ (reference sequence). Trimming left V 1 base short and J 8 bases short, with 14 bases between. The CDR3 spans 15 residues. DNA for the CDR3: TGTGCCAGCAGCTTAGGAACAGGGTTGTACGAAAAACTGTTTTTT. It specifies CASSLGTGLYEKLFF.

The V and J genes are TRBV18 and TRBJ2-2; D is unresolved. The V end lost 3 bases, the J end lost 5 bases, and 7 bases lay between the germline ends. The CDR3 spans 13 residues. Per germline, CDR1 KGHSH and CDR2 LQKENI. CDR3 loop: CASSPSRTGELFF. CDR3 bases: TGTGCCAGCTCACCCTCCAGAACCGGGGAGCTGTTTTTT. The complete variable domain, with remaining parts taken from reference TRBV18 and TRBJ2-2, reads NAGVMQNPRHLVRRRGQEARLRCSPMKGHSHVYWYRQLPEEGLKFMVYLQKENIIDESGMPKERFSAEFPKEGPSILRIQQVVRGDSAAYFCASSPSRTGELFFGEGSRLTVL.

This clone has more than one count but fewer than ten. The rearrangement links TRBV18 to TRBJ2-1, with unresolved D. CDR1 and CDR2 from the germline V gene are KGHSH and LQKENI. The CDR3 spans 14 residues. V was cut by 1 base and J by 4 bases, with 8 bases left in between. CDR3 coding DNA: TGTGCCAGCTCACCACAAACGCGATACAATGAGCAGTTCTTC. Translated: CASSPQTRYNEQFF. The whole variable domain, filled in from reference TRBV18 and TRBJ2-1, reads NAGVMQNPRHLVRRRGQEARLRCSPMKGHSHVYWYRQLPEEGLKFMVYLQKENIIDESGMPKERFSAEFPKEGPSILRIQQVVRGDSAAYFCASSPQTRYNEQFFGPGTRLTVL.

The CDR3, as DNA: TGTGCCAGCAGCCGCCCCCAGAACTATGGCTACACCTTC. Protein sequence: CASSRPQNYGYTF. The rearrangement uses TRBV7-9 and TRBJ1-2; no firm D call. The V end lost 5 bases, the J end lost 2 bases, and 9 bases lay between the germline ends. The CDR3 runs 13 residues. Germline V gene data show CDR1 as SEHNR and CDR2 as FQNEAQ (reference sequence).

The chain uses TRBV19 and TRBJ1-2, with 11 positions matching TRBD1. The germline CDR1 and CDR2 sequences are LNHDA and SQIVND (reference sequence). Trimming at V came to 9 bases and at J to 3 bases, leaving 3 bases not matched to a gene. CDR3 length: 13 residues. Here the CDR3 DNA reads TGTGCCAGCGGGACAGGGGGGGACTATGGCTACACCTTC. Translating gives CASGTGGDYGYTF. The full variable domain, with the rest looked up from reference TRBV19 and TRBJ1-2, is DGGITQSPKYLFRKEGQNVTLSCEQNLNHDAMYWYRQDPGQGLRLIYYSQIVNDFQKGDIAEGYSVSREKKESFPLTVTSAQKNPTAFYLCASGTGGDYGYTFGSGTRLTVV.

The gene calls are TRBV19 and TRBJ2-2, with TRBD1 as a possible D gene (6 bases). Germline V CDR1 and CDR2: LNHDA, SQIVND (reference sequence). Trimming shortened V by 1 base and J by 0 bases, and 9 bases separated the two germline ends. CDR3 size: 16 residues. CDR3 region: CASSIVRGANTGELFF. The CDR3 bases are TGTGCCAGTAGTATAGTCAGGGGCGCGAACACCGGGGAGCTGTTTTTT.

This clone was picked up a small number of times. The V call is TRBV7-2, the J call TRBJ1-1, with TRBD1 matching 7 bases. Germline V gives CDR1 SGHTA, CDR2 FQGNSA. The junction had 7 bases not matched to a gene; V was cut back by 4 bases and J by 5 bases. The CDR3 totals 14 residues. CDR3 protein: CASSSLTGLTEAFF. CDR3 sequence (DNA): TGTGCCAGCAGCTCGCTGACAGGGCTTACTGAAGCTTTCTTT.

This clone showed up just once. The CDR3 reads CASSTVLEHEQFF. The CDR3 bases are TGTGCCAGCAGCACGGTATTGGAGCATGAGCAGTTCTTC. The chain carries TRBV6-2 or TRBV6-3 and TRBJ2-1, with D hard to call. Germline CDR1 is MNHEY and CDR2 is SVGEGT. With 6 bases removed from V and 8 bases from J, the gap between germline ends came to 14 bases. This CDR3 is 13 amino acids long.

This clone has only one observation. V gene TRBV27 combines with J gene TRBJ1-1, with D possibly matching TRBD1 (5 bases). Germline V gene lookup returns CDR1 MNHEY and CDR2 SMNVEV (reference sequence). The ends were cut back, 5 bases at V and 0 bases at J, with 16 bases in the middle. The CDR3 length is 16 residues. The CDR3 loop is CASSKGQGIMNTEAFF. The CDR3 nucleotides read TGTGCCAGCAGTAAAGGGCAGGGAATAATGAACACTGAAGCTTTCTTT.